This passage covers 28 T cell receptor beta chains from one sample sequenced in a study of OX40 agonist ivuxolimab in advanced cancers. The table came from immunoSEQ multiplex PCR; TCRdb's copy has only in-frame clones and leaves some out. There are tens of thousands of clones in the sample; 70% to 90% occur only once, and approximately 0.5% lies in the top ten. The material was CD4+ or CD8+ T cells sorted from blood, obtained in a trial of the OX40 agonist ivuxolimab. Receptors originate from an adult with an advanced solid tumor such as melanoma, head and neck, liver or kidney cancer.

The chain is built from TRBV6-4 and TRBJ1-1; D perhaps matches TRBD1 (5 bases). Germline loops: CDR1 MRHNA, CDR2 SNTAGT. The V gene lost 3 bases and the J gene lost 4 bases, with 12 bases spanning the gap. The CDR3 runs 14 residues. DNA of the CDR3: TGTGCCAGCAGTGATTTCTCGAGGGGCACTGAAGCTTTCTTT. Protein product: CASSDFSRGTEAFF.

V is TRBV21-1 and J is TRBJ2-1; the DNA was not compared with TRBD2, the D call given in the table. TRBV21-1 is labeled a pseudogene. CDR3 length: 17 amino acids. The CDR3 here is CASSGGRGGRGYNEQFF. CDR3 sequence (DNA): TGTGCCAGCAGTGGGGGGAGAGGCGGGAGGGGCTACAATGAGCAGTTCTTC.

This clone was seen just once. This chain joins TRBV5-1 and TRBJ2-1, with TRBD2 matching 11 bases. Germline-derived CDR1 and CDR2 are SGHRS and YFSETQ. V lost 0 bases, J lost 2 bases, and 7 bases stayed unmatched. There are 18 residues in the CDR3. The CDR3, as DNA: TGCGCCAGCAGCTTGGGGACCGGGGGACTAGCGGCCTACAATGAGCAGTTCTTC. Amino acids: CASSLGTGGLAAYNEQFF.

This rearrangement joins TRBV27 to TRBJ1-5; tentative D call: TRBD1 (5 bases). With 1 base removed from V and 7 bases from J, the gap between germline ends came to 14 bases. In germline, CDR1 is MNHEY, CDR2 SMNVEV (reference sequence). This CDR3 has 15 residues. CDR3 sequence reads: CASSLLGDVGQPQHF. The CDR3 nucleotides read TGTGCCAGCAGTTTATTAGGGGACGTGGGGCAGCCCCAGCATTTT.

For the CDR3, the DNA is TGTGCCAGCAGTCAAAGACAGGGTCGAGAGACCCAGTACTTC. Amino acid sequence: CASSQRQGRETQYF. The rearrangement uses TRBV14 and TRBJ2-5; TRBD1 aligns across 7 bases. With 6 bases clipped from V and 4 bases from J, the junction kept 8 bases outside the gene matches. Germline values: CDR1 SGHDN, CDR2 FVKESK. This CDR3 is 14 amino acids long.

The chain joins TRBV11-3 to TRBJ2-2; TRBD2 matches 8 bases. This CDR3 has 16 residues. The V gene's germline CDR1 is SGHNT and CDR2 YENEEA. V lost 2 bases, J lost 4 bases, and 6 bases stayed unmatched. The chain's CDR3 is CASSLKLAATTGELFF. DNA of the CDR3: TGTGCCAGCAGCTTAAAACTAGCGGCAACCACCGGGGAGCTGTTTTTT.

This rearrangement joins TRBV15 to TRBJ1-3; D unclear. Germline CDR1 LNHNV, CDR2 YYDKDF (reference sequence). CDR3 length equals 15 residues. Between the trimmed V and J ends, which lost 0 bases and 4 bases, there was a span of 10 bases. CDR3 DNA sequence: TGTGCCACCAGCAGAGATGCAGTTTCCGGAAACACCATATATTTT. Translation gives CATSRDAVSGNTIYF.

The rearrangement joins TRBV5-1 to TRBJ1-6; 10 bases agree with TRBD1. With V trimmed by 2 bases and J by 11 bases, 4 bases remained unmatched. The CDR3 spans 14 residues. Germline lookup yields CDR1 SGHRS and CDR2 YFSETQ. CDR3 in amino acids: CASSLDRGLPPLHF. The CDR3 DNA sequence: TGCGCCAGCAGCTTAGACAGGGGGCTACCACCCCTCCACTTT.

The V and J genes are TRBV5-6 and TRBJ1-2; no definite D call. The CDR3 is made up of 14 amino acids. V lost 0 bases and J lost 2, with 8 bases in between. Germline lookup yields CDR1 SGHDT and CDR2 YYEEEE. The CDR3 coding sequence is TGTGCCAGCAGCTTGGAGGCAGCGAACTATGGCTACACCTTC. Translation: CASSLEAANYGYTF.

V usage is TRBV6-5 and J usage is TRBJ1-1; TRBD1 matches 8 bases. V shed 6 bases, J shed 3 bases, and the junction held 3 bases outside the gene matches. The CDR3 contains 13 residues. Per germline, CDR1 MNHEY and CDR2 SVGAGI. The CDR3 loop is CASSPGGHTEAFF. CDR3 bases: TGTGCCAGCAGCCCAGGGGGCCACACTGAAGCTTTCTTT.

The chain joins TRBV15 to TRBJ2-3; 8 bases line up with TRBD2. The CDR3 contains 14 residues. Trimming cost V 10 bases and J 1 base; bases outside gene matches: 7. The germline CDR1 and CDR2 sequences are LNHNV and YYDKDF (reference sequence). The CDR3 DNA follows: TGTGCCATCTCTACTAGCGGTGGCACAGATACGCAGTATTTT. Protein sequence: CAISTSGGTDTQYF.

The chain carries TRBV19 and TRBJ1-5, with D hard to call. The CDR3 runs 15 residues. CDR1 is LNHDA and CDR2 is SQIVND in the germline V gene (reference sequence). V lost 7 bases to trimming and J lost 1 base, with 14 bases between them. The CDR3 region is CASNFQFGSNQPQHF. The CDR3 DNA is TGTGCCAGTAACTTTCAGTTCGGGAGCAATCAGCCCCAGCATTTT.

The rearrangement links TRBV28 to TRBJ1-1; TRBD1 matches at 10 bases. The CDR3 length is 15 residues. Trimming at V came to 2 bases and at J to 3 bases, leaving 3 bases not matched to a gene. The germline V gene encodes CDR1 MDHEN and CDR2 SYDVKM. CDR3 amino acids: CASSLGGQGDTEAFF. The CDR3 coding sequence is TGTGCCAGCAGTTTAGGCGGACAGGGGGACACTGAAGCTTTCTTT.

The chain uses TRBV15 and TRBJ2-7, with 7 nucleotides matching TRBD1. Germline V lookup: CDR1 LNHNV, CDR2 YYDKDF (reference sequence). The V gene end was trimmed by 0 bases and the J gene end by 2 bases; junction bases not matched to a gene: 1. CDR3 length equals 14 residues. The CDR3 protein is CATSRDRGTYEQYF. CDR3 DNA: TGTGCCACCAGCAGAGACAGGGGGACCTACGAGCAGTACTTC.

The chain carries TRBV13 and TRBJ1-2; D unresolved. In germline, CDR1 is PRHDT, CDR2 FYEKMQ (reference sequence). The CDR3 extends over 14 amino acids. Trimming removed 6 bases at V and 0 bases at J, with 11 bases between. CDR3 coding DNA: TGTGCCAGCAGGACCCCGGCGGCTAACTATGGCTACACCTTC. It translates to CASRTPAANYGYTF.

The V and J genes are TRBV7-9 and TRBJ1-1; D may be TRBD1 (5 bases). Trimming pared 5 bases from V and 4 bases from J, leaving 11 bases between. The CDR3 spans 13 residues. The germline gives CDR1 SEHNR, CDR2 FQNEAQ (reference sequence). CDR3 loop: CASSVDSFTEAFF. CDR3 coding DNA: TGTGCCAGCAGCGTCGACAGTTTCACTGAAGCTTTCTTT.

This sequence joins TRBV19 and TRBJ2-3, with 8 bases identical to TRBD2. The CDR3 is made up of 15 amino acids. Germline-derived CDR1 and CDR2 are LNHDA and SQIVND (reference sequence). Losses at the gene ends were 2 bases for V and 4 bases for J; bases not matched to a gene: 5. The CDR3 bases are TGTGCCAGTAGTATATCGGCGGGAGGAGCAGATACGCAGTATTTT. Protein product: CASSISAGGADTQYF. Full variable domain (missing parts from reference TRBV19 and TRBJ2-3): DGGITQSPKYLFRKEGQNVTLSCEQNLNHDAMYWYRQDPGQGLRLIYYSQIVNDFQKGDIAEGYSVSREKKESFPLTVTSAQKNPTAFYLCASSISAGGADTQYFGPGTRLTVL.

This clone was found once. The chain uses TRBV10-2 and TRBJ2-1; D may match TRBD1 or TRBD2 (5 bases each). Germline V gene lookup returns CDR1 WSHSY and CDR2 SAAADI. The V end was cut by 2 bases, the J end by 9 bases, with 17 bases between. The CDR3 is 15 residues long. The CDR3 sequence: CASSEGGRIVLEQFF. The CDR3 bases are TGCGCCAGCAGTGAGGGGGGTAGGATAGTTCTTGAGCAGTTCTTC.

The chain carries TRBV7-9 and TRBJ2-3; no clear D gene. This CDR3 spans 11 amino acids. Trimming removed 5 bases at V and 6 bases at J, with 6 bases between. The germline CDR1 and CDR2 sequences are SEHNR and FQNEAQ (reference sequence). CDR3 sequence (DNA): TGTGCCAGCAGCCCCCAGGATACGCAGTATTTT. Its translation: CASSPQDTQYF.

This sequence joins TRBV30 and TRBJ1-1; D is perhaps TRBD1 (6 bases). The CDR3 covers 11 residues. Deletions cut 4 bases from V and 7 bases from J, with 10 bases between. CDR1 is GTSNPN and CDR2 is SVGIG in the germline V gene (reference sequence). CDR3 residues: CAWTTGHEAFF. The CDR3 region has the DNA TGTGCCTGGACCACGGGACATGAAGCTTTCTTT.

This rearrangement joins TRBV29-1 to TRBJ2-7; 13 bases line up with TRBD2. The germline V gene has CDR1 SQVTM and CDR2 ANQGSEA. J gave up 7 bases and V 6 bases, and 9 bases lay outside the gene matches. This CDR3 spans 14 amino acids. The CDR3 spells CSVRTSGSVWEQYF. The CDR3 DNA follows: TGCAGCGTGCGGACTAGCGGGAGTGTGTGGGAGCAGTACTTC.

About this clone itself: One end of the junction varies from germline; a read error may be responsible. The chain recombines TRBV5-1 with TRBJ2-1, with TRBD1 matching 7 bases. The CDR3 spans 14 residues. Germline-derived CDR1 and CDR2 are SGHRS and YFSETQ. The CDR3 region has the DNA TGCGCCAGCAGGTTGGGGACAGTCGGGGATGAGCAGTTCTTC. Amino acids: CASRLGTVGDEQFF.

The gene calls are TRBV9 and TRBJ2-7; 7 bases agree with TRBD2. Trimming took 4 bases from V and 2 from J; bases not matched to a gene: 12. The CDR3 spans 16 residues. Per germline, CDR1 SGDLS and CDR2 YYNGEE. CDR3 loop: CASSPSLASSAYEQYF. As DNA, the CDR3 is TGTGCCAGCAGCCCCTCACTAGCGTCCTCCGCCTACGAGCAGTACTTC.

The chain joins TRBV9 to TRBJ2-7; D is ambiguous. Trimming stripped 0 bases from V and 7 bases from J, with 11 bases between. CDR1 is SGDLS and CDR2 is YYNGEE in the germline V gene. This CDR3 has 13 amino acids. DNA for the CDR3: TGTGCCAGCAGCGTAGATATGGGGAATGAGCAGTACTTC. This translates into CASSVDMGNEQYF.

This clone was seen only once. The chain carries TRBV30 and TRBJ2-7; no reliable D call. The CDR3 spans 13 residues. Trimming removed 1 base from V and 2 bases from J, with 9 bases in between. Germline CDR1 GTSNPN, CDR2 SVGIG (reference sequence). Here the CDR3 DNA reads TGTGCCTGGAGTGCTCTCATCACCTACGAGCAGTACTTC. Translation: CAWSALITYEQYF.

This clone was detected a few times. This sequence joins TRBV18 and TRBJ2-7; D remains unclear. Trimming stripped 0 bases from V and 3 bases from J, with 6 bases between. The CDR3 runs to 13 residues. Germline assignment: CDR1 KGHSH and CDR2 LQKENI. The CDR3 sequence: CASSPPKIYEQYF. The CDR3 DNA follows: TGTGCCAGCTCACCACCGAAAATCTACGAGCAGTACTTC.

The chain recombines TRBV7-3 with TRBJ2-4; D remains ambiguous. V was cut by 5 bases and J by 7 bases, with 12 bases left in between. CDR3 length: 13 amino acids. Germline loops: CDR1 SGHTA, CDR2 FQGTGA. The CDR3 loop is CASSPASGNIQYF. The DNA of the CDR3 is TGTGCCAGCAGCCCCGCCTCGGGTAACATTCAGTACTTC.

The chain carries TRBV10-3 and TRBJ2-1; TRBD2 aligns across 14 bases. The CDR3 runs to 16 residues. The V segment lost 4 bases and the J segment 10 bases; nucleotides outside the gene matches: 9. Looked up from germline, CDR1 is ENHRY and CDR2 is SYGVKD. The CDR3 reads CAISVTGTSGSGEQFF. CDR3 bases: TGTGCCATCAGTGTCACCGGGACTAGCGGGAGTGGAGAGCAGTTCTTC.